This TCR beta chain was sequenced in a study of blood T cells in healthy people across ages. Notes on the study in general: Without sorted subsets, naive and antigen-experienced compartments could not be conclusively compared. Donor CMV status was unknown, possibly confounding expanded clonotype changes.

Through a sample-barcoded 5' primer and a J-beta primer mix, a second PCR was run for 7 to 11 cycles. From the 5' RACE reads, TCRdb called clonotypes with MiXCR, one entry per CDR3 protein. The repertoire holds about a million distinct CDR3 sequences, with roughly 48% as singletons. Trimming took off 2 bases at V and 6 bases at J, with 12 bases between the two ends. Germline lookup yields CDR1 SQVTM and CDR2 ANQGSEA. This CDR3 region has 13 residues. A word on this clonotype: Its antigen remains unidentified.

Material: blood. The sequence derives from a man aged 25-45 years in good health. The chain is built from TRBV29-1 and TRBJ2-3, with D unresolved. CDR3 sequence (DNA): TGCAGCGTTGAAATCTTGATCGCGGATACGCAGTATTTT. Translated, it gives CSVEILIADTQYF.